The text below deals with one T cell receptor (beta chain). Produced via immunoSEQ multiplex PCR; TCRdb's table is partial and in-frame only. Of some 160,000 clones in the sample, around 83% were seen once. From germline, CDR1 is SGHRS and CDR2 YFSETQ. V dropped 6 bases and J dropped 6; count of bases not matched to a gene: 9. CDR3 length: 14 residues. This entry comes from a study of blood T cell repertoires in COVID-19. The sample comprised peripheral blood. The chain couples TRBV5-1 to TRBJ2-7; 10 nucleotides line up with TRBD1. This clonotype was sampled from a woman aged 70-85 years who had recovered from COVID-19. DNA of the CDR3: TGCGCCAGCAACCGAGGACAGGGGGAGGGCGAGCAGTACTTC. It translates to CASNRGQGEGEQYF.